This T cell receptor beta chain was recorded in a study of T cell repertoires in cytomegalovirus infection. On the study more broadly: HLA-B-restricted CMV epitopes that are well studied were used alongside recently identified HLA-C-restricted ones. Both CMV infection and a matching HLA type were indicated by public TCR beta signatures.

Study outcomes and limitations: Totalled public TCR beta family frequency picked out people who carried CMV plus the relevant HLA. HLA-C-restricted CMV clonotypes gave the most frequent clonotype in two of eight donors.

TCRdb re-called the reads through MiXCR, storing one row per CDR3 protein. The profile covers about 310,000 distinct CDR3 sequences, with more than 20% appearing a single time and roughly 14% taken by the ten largest. On this clonotype: Its antigen remains unknown.

Looked up from germline, CDR1 is MNHEY and CDR2 is SVGAGI. The CDR3 has 13 amino acids. V was shortened by 6 bases and J by 3 bases, with 8 bases between the two germline ends. The TCR originated in a human donor in good health (CMV status not recorded). Some clones in this sample may be carry-over from other donors' samples. The sample was cultured PBMCs, taken from culture after CMV antigen stimulation. The chain links TRBV6-5 to TRBJ2-2; D ambiguous. As DNA, the CDR3 is TGTGCCAGCAGCACTGAGTACACCGGGGAGCTGTTTTTT. It encodes CASSTEYTGELFF.